These T cell receptor beta chains were read from a single sample in a study of vaccination and CD4 T cells after COVID-19. Using its own MiXCR run on the PCR reads, TCRdb lists one record per CDR3 protein. The sample contains roughly 16,000 distinct CDR3 sequences, less than 75% of which appear only once. Here the sequenced sample was CD4+ T cells from blood, taken after SARS-CoV-2 vaccination. The source of these receptors is a human donor who had recovered from COVID-19. Each CDR3 is given with its conserved first and last residue. The D gene is left open where the match is weak. Size tells how often a clone was seen (once, few, many) or the class of an expanded clone, and some rows leave it out.

>TRBJ2-7|TRBV18|.|TRBD1
TGTGCCAGCTCACCCGGGACAGGGGCCTACGAGCAGTACTTC
CASSPGTGAYEQYF
>TRBJ2-5|TRBV27|.|TRBD2
TGTGCCAGCAGTCCCGCATTAGCGGGAGTAGAGACCCAGTACTTC
CASSPALAGVETQYF
>TRBJ1-5|TRBV19|few|.
TGTGCCAGTAAAGGGCGCCAGGGGAACTATAGCAATCAGCCCCAGCATTTT
CASKGRQGNYSNQPQHF
>TRBJ2-2|TRBV24-1|few|.
TGTGCCACCAGTGATTTGCTGGCAGGGAAGTCCGGGGAGCTGTTTTTT
CATSDLLAGKSGELFF
>TRBJ2-3|TRBV19|.|TRBD2
TGTGCCAGTAGTACTGGACTAGCGGGCAGAGGGACCCTAAGCACAGATACGCAGTATTTT
CASSTGLAGRGTLSTDTQYF
>TRBJ2-2|TRBV7-8|.|TRBD1
TGTGCCAGCAGCTTAGTTCCTCAGGGGGCGAACACCGGGGAGCTGTTTTTT
CASSLVPQGANTGELFF
>TRBJ2-7|TRBV10-1|.|.
TGCGCCACCTGTTATCGCCCTAGCTCCTACGAGCAGTACTTC
CATCYRPSSYEQYF
>TRBJ2-2|TRBV7-2|.|.
TGTGCCAGCAGCGTAAGCAGGGACCGAGCTTTAACCGGGGAGCTGTTTTTT
CASSVSRDRALTGELFF
>TRBJ2-5|TRBV7-8|.|.
TGTGCCAGCAGCCTTGGACTGGGAGAGACCCAGTACTTC
CASSLGLGETQYF
>TRBJ1-6|TRBV21-1|few|.
TGTGCCAGCAGAGGACAGAGCACAAGCTCCTATAATTCACCCCTCCACTTT
CASRGQSTSSYNSPLHF
>TRBJ2-2|TRBV18|once|TRBD1
TGTGCCAGTAGACAGGGAGACACCGGGGAGCTGTTTTTT
CASRQGDTGELFF
>TRBJ2-3|TRBV7-2|.|.
TGTGCCAGCAGCTTACCTGAGCGCGGACCCCTCACAGATACGCAGTATTTT
CASSLPERGPLTDTQYF
>TRBJ2-2|TRBV6-2/TRBV6-3|.|.
TGTGCCAGCGTAGACTGGTCGAACACCGGGGAGCTGTTTTTT
CASVDWSNTGELFF
>TRBJ2-5|TRBV6-1|.|TRBD2
TGTGCCAGCACTAGACTAGCGGGCATGACCTCCCCAGAGACCCAGTACTTC
CASTRLAGMTSPETQYF
>TRBJ1-2|TRBV5-1|.|.
TGCGCCAGCAGCTTCTACAGAGCTAACTATGGCTACACCTTC
CASSFYRANYGYTF
>TRBJ2-7|TRBV10-1|few|TRBD1
TGCGCCAGCAAAAGGACAGGACCATTTATCTACGAGCAGTACTTC
CASKRTGPFIYEQYF
>TRBJ2-3|TRBV6-5|.|.
TGTGCCAGCAGTTATTCCCTAGACACAGATACGCAGTATTTT
CASSYSLDTDTQYF
>TRBJ2-7|TRBV28|.|.
TGTGCCAGTAGAATGAGAGGGGGCGAGCAGTACTTC
CASRMRGGEQYF
>TRBJ2-5|TRBV20-1|.|.
TGCAGTGCGCGGACCTCGATGCAAGAGACCCAGTACTTC
CSARTSMQETQYF
>TRBJ2-1|TRBV14|.|TRBD2
TGTGCCAGCAGCCAAGAAGGGAGGGCCCTCCGGTCCTACAATGAGCAGTTCTTC
CASSQEGRALRSYNEQFF
>TRBJ1-1|TRBV7-8|.|.
TGTGCCAGCAGCCCAGGGTTGAACACTGAAGCTTTCTTT
CASSPGLNTEAFF
>TRBJ1-5|TRBV12-3/TRBV12-4|few|.
TGTGCCAGCAGTTCTTGGGAAAATAGCAATCAGCCCCAGCATTTT
CASSSWENSNQPQHF
>TRBJ2-5|TRBV20-1|.|.
TGCAGTGCCGAGTCGCAGGGGAGGCGCGAGACCCAGTACTTC
CSAESQGRRETQYF
>TRBJ2-5|TRBV6-2/TRBV6-3|few|.
TGTGCCAGCAGTTACGGGCTAGTAACGGGTCCCGGGACCCAGTACTTC
CASSYGLVTGPGTQYF
>TRBJ2-2|TRBV2|.|.
TGTGCCAGCCGTATGTTGGGCCTGACCGGGGAGCTGTTTTTT
CASRMLGLTGELFF
>TRBJ2-1|TRBV14|.|.
TGTGCCAGCAGCCGGTGGTCCTACAATGAGCAGTTCTTC
CASSRWSYNEQFF
>TRBJ1-5|TRBV12-3/TRBV12-4|few|.
TGTGCCAGCAGCCCACTCGGGCCTAATAGCAATCAGCCCCAGCATTTT
CASSPLGPNSNQPQHF
>TRBJ2-2|TRBV2|.|.
TGTGCCAGCAGTGAATTAGTGAACACCGGGGAGCTGTTTTTT
CASSELVNTGELFF
>TRBJ2-1|TRBV7-2|.|.
TGTGCCAGCAGCTTCCTCCGGGGGCGAGATGAGCAGTTCTTC
CASSFLRGRDEQFF
>TRBJ1-1|TRBV7-9|.|.
TGTGCCAGCAGCGCTACAGGGTCCACTGAAGCTTTCTTT
CASSATGSTEAFF
>TRBJ1-5|TRBV2|few|.
TGTGCCAGTCAGATAAACAGGGCTGGTCAGCCCCAGCATTTT
CASQINRAGQPQHF
>TRBJ1-5|TRBV12-3/TRBV12-4|.|.
TGTGCCAGCAGTGAGAGACCGGACGTTAAGCCCCAGCATTTT
CASSERPDVKPQHF
>TRBJ2-1|TRBV7-3|.|.
TGTGCCAGCAGCTTAGAACATCTTAGTGAGCAGTTCTTC
CASSLEHLSEQFF
>TRBJ2-1|TRBV6-5|.|TRBD2
TGTGCCAGCAGTTACTCTCCGGGACTAGCGGGAGGTAACAATGAGCAGTTCTTC
CASSYSPGLAGGNNEQFF
>TRBJ2-7|TRBV28|.|.
TGTGCCAGCAGTGTCCACAGGAGCTCCTACGAGCAGTACTTC
CASSVHRSSYEQYF
>TRBJ2-7|TRBV20-1|.|.
TGCAGTGCTCCCGGGACTCGGAATTCCTACGAGCAGTACTTC
CSAPGTRNSYEQYF
>TRBJ1-5|TRBV20-1|.|TRBD1
TGCAGTGCTAGGGGACAGGGACAACAGCCCCAGCATTTT
CSARGQGQQPQHF
>TRBJ1-1|TRBV6-1|.|.
TGTGCCAGCAGTGGGCATGGGGTGAACACTGAAGCTTTCTTT
CASSGHGVNTEAFF
>TRBJ1-1|TRBV6-2/TRBV6-3|.|.
TGTGCCAGCAGTTACTCGAAGCCAGGCCTTGAAGCTTTCTTT
CASSYSKPGLEAFF
>TRBJ2-3|TRBV24-1|few|TRBD1
TGTGCCACCAGTAGGACAGGGGCAGATACGCAGTATTTT
CATSRTGADTQYF
>TRBJ1-1|TRBV6-1|.|TRBD1
TGTGCCAGCAGTGAAGGACAGGGAGACACTGAAGCTTTCTTT
CASSEGQGDTEAFF
>TRBJ2-1|TRBV19|.|TRBD1
TGTGCCAGTACCGTCATGAGGGGACAGGGCCTGCACAAGCAGTTCTTC
CASTVMRGQGLHKQFF
>TRBJ1-5|TRBV20-1|few|.
TGCAGTGCTAGAGATTCTCACGGCGGTAGCAATCAGCCCCAGCATTTT
CSARDSHGGSNQPQHF